This T cell receptor beta chain comes out of a study of early T cells in non-severe SARS-CoV-2 infection. Whole-study context: It was bulk RNA from unsorted whole blood that was sequenced, and the chains were unpaired.

In the library, individual cDNA molecules carried attached unique molecular identifiers. From the 5' RACE reads, TCRdb called clonotypes with MiXCR, one entry per CDR3 protein. The table lists 70,000 or so distinct CDR3 sequences, under 15% of them singletons, with roughly 1.2% in the top ten. The CDR3 runs to 12 residues. The V gene's germline CDR1 is SGHTA and CDR2 FQGNSA. The V and J ends lost 4 bases and 6 bases respectively, with 4 bases between them. This clonotype was seen repeatedly, ten times or more. The chain joins TRBV7-2 to TRBJ1-6; no reliable D call. Sample: whole blood. This receptor was identified in an adult who was a healthcare worker with PCR-confirmed SARS-CoV-2 infection or an uninfected control (not recorded which). CDR3 sequence reads: CASSWANSPLHF. DNA of the CDR3: TGTGCCAGCAGCTGGGCTAATTCACCCCTCCACTTT.